These 20 T cell receptor beta chains came from one sample sequenced in a study of blood T cell repertoires in COVID-19. TCRdb's copy holds only in-frame clones and misses some; the assay was immunoSEQ multiplex PCR. The table lists some 70,000 clones, approximately 79% of them singletons. Sequenced sample: peripheral blood. These receptors all come from a woman aged 55 to 70 with acute or convalescent COVID-19.

The CDR3 spells CASRIGGGANTGELFF. The CDR3 nucleotides are TGTGCCAGTAGGATTGGGGGGGGCGCGAACACCGGGGAGCTGTTTTTT. The chain combines TRBV19 with TRBJ2-2, with a tentative D call TRBD2 (7 bases). V was trimmed by 6 bases and J by 0 bases, leaving 14 bases between them. There are 16 residues in the CDR3. Germline loops: CDR1 LNHDA, CDR2 SQIVND (reference sequence).

The J gene is TRBJ1-1, the V gene TRBV14, with no clear D. Germline V lookup: CDR1 SGHDN, CDR2 FVKESK. The CDR3 sequence is 13 residues long. V lost 4 bases to trimming and J lost 5 bases, with 11 bases between them. CDR3 sequence reads: CASSPLRGTEAFF. CDR3 bases: TGTGCCAGCAGCCCTCTACGCGGGACTGAAGCTTTCTTT.

The CDR3, as DNA: TGCAGCGTTGAACCCCAACAGGGGATCCATGGCTACACCTTC. This encodes CSVEPQQGIHGYTF. The J gene is TRBJ1-2, the V gene TRBV29-1; TRBD1 agrees at 7 bases. Germline V gene lookup returns CDR1 SQVTM and CDR2 ANQGSEA. This CDR3 has 14 residues. V lost 2 bases to trimming and J lost 6 bases; unmatched junction nucleotides: 9.

The chain recombines TRBV3-1 (or the pseudogene TRBV3-2) with TRBJ1-2, with TRBD1 as a possible D gene (5 bases). V shed 0 bases and J shed 6 bases, with 17 bases lying between them. The CDR3 length is 16 residues. CDR1 and CDR2 from the germline V gene are LGHDT and YNNKEL (reference sequence). CDR3 nucleotide sequence: TGTGCCAGCAGCCAAGATAAAGGCCGCAGGGTCCATGGCTACACCTTC. It specifies CASSQDKGRRVHGYTF.

This chain joins TRBV4-3 and TRBJ2-1, with 8 nucleotides matching TRBD1. The CDR3 is 14 residues long. J was trimmed by 8 bases and V by 1 base; bases with no gene match: 4. CDR1 and CDR2 (germline): LGHNA, YSLEER. As DNA, the CDR3 is TGCGCCAGCAGCCAAGTGCAGGGGGCCTATGAGCAGTTCTTC. Protein: CASSQVQGAYEQFF.

This sequence joins TRBV5-1 and TRBJ2-1; D is ambiguous. V shed 3 bases and J shed 9 bases, with 10 bases lying between them. Germline V gene sequence: CDR1 SGHRS, CDR2 YFSETQ. CDR3 length: 12 residues. This chain's CDR3 is CASSSSMSEQFF. The CDR3 DNA follows: TGCGCCAGCAGCTCGTCCATGAGTGAGCAGTTCTTC.

The rearrangement uses TRBV30 and TRBJ2-7; D might be TRBD1 (7 bases). V lost 2 bases to trimming and J lost 6 bases, with 20 bases between them. The CDR3 is 15 residues long. CDR1 and CDR2 (germline): GTSNPN, SVGIG (reference sequence). CDR3 DNA sequence: TGTGCCTGGAGTCCCGGGGACAGTGGGAGGAGCGAGCAGTACTTC. It codes for CAWSPGDSGRSEQYF.

The CDR3 sequence: CAIRDPRRDTDTQYF. For the CDR3, the DNA is TGTGCCATCAGAGATCCCCGCAGGGACACAGATACGCAGTATTTT. The chain couples TRBV10-3 to TRBJ2-3, with D perhaps TRBD1 (5 bases). CDR1 is ENHRY, CDR2 SYGVKD, per germline. This CDR3 has 15 residues. Deletions cut 6 bases from V and 2 bases from J, with 15 bases between.

The gene calls are TRBV2 and TRBJ1-3; D possibly corresponds to TRBD1 (6 bases). CDR1 SNHLY and CDR2 FYNNEI come from the germline V gene. The CDR3 has 16 residues. Trimming took off 9 bases at V and 0 bases at J, with 18 bases between the two ends. CDR3 protein: CASLRGTVRSGNTIYF. CDR3 bases: TGTGCCAGTCTGAGGGGGACGGTTCGCTCTGGAAACACCATATATTTT. The variable domain in full, with the rest retrieved from reference TRBV2 and TRBJ1-3, is EPEVTQTPSHQVTQMGQEVILRCVPISNHLYFYWYRQILGQKVEFLVSFYNNEISEKSEIFDDQFSVERPDGSNFTLKIRSTKLEDSAMYFCASLRGTVRSGNTIYFGEGSWLTVV.

The chain carries TRBV12-5 and TRBJ2-7; D is unresolved. Trimming left V 2 bases short and J 3 bases short, with 20 bases between. Germline V lookup: CDR1 LGHNT, CDR2 FRNRAP. The CDR3 extends over 17 amino acids. CDR3 sequence reads: CASGLRNLPSTGYEQYF. CDR3 nucleotide sequence: TGTGCTAGTGGTTTGAGAAACCTCCCCTCCACCGGCTACGAGCAGTACTTC. The whole variable domain, filled in from reference TRBV12-5 and TRBJ2-7, reads DARVTQTPRHKVTEMGQEVTMRCQPILGHNTVFWYRQTMMQGLELLAYFRNRAPLDDSGMPKDRFSAEMPDATLATLKIQPSEPRDSAVYFCASGLRNLPSTGYEQYFGPGTRLTVT.

V and J are TRBV4-1 and TRBJ2-3; 7 bases map to TRBD2. Germline trimming cut 0 bases from V and 6 bases from J; bases unmatched to any gene: 3. Germline V gives CDR1 MGHRA, CDR2 YSYEKL. CDR3 length equals 14 residues. The DNA for the CDR3 is TGCGCCAGCAGCCAAGATAGCGGGCGGGATACGCAGTATTTT. Protein: CASSQDSGRDTQYF.

This chain links TRBV5-5 with TRBJ1-1, with 7 nucleotides matching TRBD1. V shed 0 bases and J 0 bases; nucleotides not matched to a gene: 8. CDR1 and CDR2 (germline): SGHKS, YYEKEE (reference sequence). There are 17 residues in the CDR3. CDR3 protein: CASSLGPGTAMNTEAFF. The CDR3 nucleotides read TGTGCCAGCAGCTTGGGTCCCGGGACAGCGATGAACACTGAAGCTTTCTTT. The full variable domain, in which reference TRBV5-5 and TRBJ1-1 provide the parts outside the CDR3, is DAGVTQSPTHLIKTRGQQVTLRCSPISGHKSVSWYQQVLGQGPQFIFQYYEKEERGRGNFPDRFSARQFPNYSSELNVNALLLGDSALYLCASSLGPGTAMNTEAFFGQGTRLTVV.

The gene calls are TRBV28 and TRBJ2-7, with 7 nucleotides matching TRBD1. CDR3 length: 15 residues. With 3 bases clipped from V and 7 bases from J, the junction kept 12 bases outside the gene matches. CDR1 is MDHEN and CDR2 is SYDVKM in the germline V gene. Here the CDR3 reads CASSLGTVAWEEQYF. CDR3 bases: TGTGCCAGCAGTTTGGGGACAGTTGCCTGGGAGGAGCAGTACTTC.

The sample holds one count of this clone. The rearrangement links TRBV9 to TRBJ2-7; 9 bases align to TRBD2. Losses at the gene ends were 4 bases for V and 3 bases for J; bases not matched to a gene: 8. In germline, CDR1 is SGDLS, CDR2 YYNGEE. This CDR3 is 15 amino acids long. The CDR3 DNA reads TGTGCCAGCAGCCATGGTATAGCGGGGGACTACGAGCAGTACTTC. This gives the protein CASSHGIAGDYEQYF.

The chain combines TRBV27 with TRBJ2-1, with D tentatively TRBD2 (5 bases). The V end was cut by 6 bases, the J end by 8 bases, with 11 bases between. CDR1 and CDR2 (germline): MNHEY, SMNVEV (reference sequence). The CDR3 contains 12 residues. In nucleotides, the CDR3 is TGTGCCAGCAGCAGAGGGAATTATGAGCAGTTCTTC. Residues: CASSRGNYEQFF.

The V gene is TRBV10-3, the J gene TRBJ1-1; TRBD1 matches 10 bases. Trimming removed 9 bases from V and 9 bases from J; junction bases left unmatched: 4. The germline V gene has CDR1 ENHRY and CDR2 SYGVKD. This CDR3 is built from 11 residues. CDR3 bases: TGTGCCATGGGGACAGGGGAAAAAGCTTTCTTT. Translation gives CAMGTGEKAFF.

This clone occurred once. The chain uses TRBV19 and TRBJ1-2; 9 nucleotides line up with TRBD1. V shed 4 bases, J shed 4 bases, and the junction held 10 bases outside the gene matches. Germline V gene lookup returns CDR1 LNHDA and CDR2 SQIVND (reference sequence). CDR3 length: 16 residues. The CDR3 DNA reads TGTGCCAGTAGTAGACCGGACAGGGGCGTCTTCTATGGCTACACCTTC. Its translation: CASSRPDRGVFYGYTF.

This chain links TRBV3-1 (or the pseudogene TRBV3-2) with TRBJ1-1; D call uncertain. The CDR3 is made up of 14 amino acids. The V and J ends lost 7 bases and 3 bases respectively, with 15 bases between them. Germline V lookup: CDR1 LGHDT, CDR2 YNNKEL (reference sequence). The CDR3 spells CASNRGDGDTEAFF. The CDR3 DNA reads TGTGCCAGCAATCGCGGGGATGGGGACACTGAAGCTTTCTTT.

The chain carries TRBV12-3 or TRBV12-4 and TRBJ2-5; no firm D call. The CDR3 loop spans 11 amino acids. V gave up 3 bases and J gave up 5 bases, with 4 bases separating them. For the CDR3, the DNA is TGTGCCAGCAGTTTGGAGGAGACCCAGTACTTC. As protein: CASSLEETQYF.

This chain joins TRBV4-1 and TRBJ2-1; 9 bases match TRBD2. Per the germline V gene, CDR1 is MGHRA and CDR2 is YSYEKL. This CDR3 has 16 residues. With 0 bases clipped from V and 4 bases from J, the junction kept 4 bases outside the gene matches. For the CDR3, the DNA is TGCGCCAGCAGCCAAGAGGTAGCGGGGGAGTACAATGAGCAGTTCTTC. Residues: CASSQEVAGEYNEQFF.